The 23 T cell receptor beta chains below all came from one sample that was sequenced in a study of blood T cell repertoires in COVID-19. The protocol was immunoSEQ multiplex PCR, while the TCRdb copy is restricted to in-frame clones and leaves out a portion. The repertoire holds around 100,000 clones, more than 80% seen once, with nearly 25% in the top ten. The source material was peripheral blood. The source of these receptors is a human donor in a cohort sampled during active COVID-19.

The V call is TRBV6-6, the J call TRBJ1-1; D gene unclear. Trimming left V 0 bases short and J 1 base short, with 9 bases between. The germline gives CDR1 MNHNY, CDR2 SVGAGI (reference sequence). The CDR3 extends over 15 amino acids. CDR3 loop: CASSYSTYSNTEAFF. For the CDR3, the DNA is TGTGCCAGCAGTTACTCGACATATTCGAACACTGAAGCTTTCTTT.

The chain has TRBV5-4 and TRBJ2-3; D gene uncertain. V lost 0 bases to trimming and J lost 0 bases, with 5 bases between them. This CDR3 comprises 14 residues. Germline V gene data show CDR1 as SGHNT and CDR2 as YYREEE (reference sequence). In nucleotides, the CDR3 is TGTGCCAGCAGCTTGGGCCTAAGCACAGATACGCAGTATTTT. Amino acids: CASSLGLSTDTQYF. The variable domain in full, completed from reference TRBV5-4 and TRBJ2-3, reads ETGVTQSPTHLIKTRGQQVTLRCSSQSGHNTVSWYQQALGQGPQFIFQYYREEENGRGNFPPRFSGLQFPNYSSELNVNALELDDSALYLCASSLGLSTDTQYFGPGTRLTVL.

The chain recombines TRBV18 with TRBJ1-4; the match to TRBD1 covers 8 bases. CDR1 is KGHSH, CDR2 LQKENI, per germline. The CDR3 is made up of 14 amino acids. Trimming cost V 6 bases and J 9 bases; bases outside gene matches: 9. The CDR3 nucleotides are TGTGCCAGCTCCCCCGGGACAGGTGTTCAAAAACTGTTTTTT. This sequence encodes CASSPGTGVQKLFF.

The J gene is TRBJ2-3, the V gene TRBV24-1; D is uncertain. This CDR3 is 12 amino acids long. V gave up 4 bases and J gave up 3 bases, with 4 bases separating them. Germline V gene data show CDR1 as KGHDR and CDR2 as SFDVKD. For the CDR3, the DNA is TGTGCCACCAGTGACCAAACAGATACGCAGTATTTT. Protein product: CATSDQTDTQYF.

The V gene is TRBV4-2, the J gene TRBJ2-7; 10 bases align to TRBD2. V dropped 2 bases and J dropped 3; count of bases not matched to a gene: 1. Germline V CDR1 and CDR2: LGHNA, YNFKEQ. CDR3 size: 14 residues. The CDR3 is CASSQLAGVYEQYF. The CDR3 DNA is TGTGCCAGCAGCCAACTAGCGGGAGTCTACGAGCAGTACTTC.

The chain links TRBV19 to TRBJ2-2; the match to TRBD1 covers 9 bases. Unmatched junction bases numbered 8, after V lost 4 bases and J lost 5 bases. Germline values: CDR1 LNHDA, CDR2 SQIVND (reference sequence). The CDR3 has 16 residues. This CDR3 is CASSKSGTGRTGELFF. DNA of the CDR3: TGTGCCAGTAGTAAATCGGGGACAGGGAGGACCGGGGAGCTGTTTTTT.

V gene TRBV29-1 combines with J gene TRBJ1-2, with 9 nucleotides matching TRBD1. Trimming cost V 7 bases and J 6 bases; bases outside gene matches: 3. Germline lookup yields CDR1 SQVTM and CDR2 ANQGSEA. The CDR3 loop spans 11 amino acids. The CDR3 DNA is TGCAGCGAACAGGGGGCAAATGGCTACACCTTC. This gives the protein CSEQGANGYTF.

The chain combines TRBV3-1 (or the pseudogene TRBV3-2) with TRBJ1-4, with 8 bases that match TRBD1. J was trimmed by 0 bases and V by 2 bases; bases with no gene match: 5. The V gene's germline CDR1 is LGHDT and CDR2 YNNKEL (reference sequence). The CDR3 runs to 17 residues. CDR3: CASSQQGAGATNEKLFF. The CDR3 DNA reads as TGTGCCAGCAGCCAACAGGGGGCGGGTGCAACTAATGAAAAACTGTTTTTT.

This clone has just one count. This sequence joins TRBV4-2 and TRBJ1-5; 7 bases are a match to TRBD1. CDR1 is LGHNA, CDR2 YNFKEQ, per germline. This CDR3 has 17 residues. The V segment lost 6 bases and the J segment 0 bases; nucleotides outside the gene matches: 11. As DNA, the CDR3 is TGTGCCAGCAGTGAAAGGACAGGAGCTTATAGCAATCAGCCCCAGCATTTT. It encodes CASSERTGAYSNQPQHF.

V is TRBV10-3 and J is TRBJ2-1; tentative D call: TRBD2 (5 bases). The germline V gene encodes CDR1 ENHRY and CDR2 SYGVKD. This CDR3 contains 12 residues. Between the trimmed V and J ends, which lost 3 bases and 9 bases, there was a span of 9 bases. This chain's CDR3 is CAISETRIEQFF. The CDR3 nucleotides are TGTGCCATCAGTGAAACTAGGATTGAGCAGTTCTTC.

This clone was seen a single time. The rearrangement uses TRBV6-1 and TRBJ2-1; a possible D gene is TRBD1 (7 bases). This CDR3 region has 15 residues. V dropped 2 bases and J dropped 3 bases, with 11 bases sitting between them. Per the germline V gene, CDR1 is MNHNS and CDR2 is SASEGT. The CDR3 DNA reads TGTGCCAGCAGTGAACCAGGGGGGCGCTACAATGAGCAGTTCTTC. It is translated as CASSEPGGRYNEQFF.

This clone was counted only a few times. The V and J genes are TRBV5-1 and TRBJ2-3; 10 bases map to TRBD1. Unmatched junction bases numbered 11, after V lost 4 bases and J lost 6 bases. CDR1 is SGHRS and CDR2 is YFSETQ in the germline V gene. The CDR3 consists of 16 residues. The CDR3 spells CASSLVRQGAWDTQYF. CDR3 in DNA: TGCGCCAGCAGCCTGGTTAGACAGGGGGCCTGGGATACGCAGTATTTT.

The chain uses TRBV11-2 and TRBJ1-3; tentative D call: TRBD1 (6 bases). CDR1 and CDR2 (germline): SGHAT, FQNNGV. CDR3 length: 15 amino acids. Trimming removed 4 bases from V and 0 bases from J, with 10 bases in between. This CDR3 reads CASSSRTDSGNTIYF. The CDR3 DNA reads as TGTGCCAGCAGCTCACGGACAGACTCTGGAAACACCATATATTTT.

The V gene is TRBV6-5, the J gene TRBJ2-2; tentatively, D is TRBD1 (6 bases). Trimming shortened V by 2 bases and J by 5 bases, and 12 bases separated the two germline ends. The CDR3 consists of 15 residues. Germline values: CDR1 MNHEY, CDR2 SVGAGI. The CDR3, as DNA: TGTGCCAGCAGTTACGGCAGGGGTCAAACCGGGGAGCTGTTTTTT. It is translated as CASSYGRGQTGELFF.

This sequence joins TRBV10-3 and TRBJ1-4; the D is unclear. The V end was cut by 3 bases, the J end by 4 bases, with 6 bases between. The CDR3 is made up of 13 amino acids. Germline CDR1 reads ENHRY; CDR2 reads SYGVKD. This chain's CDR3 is CAISDRGNEKLFF. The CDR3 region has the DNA TGTGCCATCAGTGACCGAGGTAATGAAAAACTGTTTTTT.

The CDR3 sequence: CASRRDIENTEAFF. Written as DNA, the CDR3 is TGTGCCAGCAGACGGGACATCGAGAACACTGAAGCTTTCTTT. The V call is TRBV14, the J call TRBJ1-1; TRBD1 is a possible D gene (6 bases). V lost 6 bases, J lost 1 base, and 12 bases lay in between. The CDR3 has 14 amino acids. Germline CDR1 reads SGHDN; CDR2 reads FVKESK. Supplemented by reference TRBV14 and TRBJ1-1, the full variable domain reads EAGVTQFPSHSVIEKGQTVTLRCDPISGHDNLYWYRRVMGKEIKFLLHFVKESKQDESGMPNNRFLAERTGGTYSTLKVQPAELEDSGVYFCASRRDIENTEAFFGQGTRLTVV.

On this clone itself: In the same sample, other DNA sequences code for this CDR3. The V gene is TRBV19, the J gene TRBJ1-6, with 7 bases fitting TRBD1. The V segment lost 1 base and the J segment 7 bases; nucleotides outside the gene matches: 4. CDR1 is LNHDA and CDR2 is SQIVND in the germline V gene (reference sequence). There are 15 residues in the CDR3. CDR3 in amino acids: CASSIGQGGNSPLHF. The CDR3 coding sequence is TGTGCCAGTAGTATAGGACAGGGTGGGAATTCACCCCTCCACTTT. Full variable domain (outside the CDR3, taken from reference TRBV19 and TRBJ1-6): DGGITQSPKYLFRKEGQNVTLSCEQNLNHDAMYWYRQDPGQGLRLIYYSQIVNDFQKGDIAEGYSVSREKKESFPLTVTSAQKNPTAFYLCASSIGQGGNSPLHFGNGTRLTVT.

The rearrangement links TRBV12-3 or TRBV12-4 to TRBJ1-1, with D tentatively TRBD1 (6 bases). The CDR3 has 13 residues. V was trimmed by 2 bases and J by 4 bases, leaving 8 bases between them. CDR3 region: CASSLLGGTEAFF. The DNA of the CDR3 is TGTGCCAGCAGTTTATTAGGGGGCACTGAAGCTTTCTTT.

This chain's CDR3 is CASSIVNRANYGYTF. The CDR3 DNA follows: TGTGCCAGTAGTATTGTGAACAGAGCTAACTATGGCTACACCTTC. The chain has TRBV19 and TRBJ1-2; D remains ambiguous. The CDR3 totals 15 residues. Germline V CDR1 and CDR2: LNHDA, SQIVND (reference sequence). Trimming left V 3 bases short and J 0 bases short, with 11 bases between.

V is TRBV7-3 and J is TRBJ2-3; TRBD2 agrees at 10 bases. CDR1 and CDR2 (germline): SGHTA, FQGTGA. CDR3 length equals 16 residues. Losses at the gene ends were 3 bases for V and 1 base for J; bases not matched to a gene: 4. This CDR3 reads CASSFASGGGTDTQYF. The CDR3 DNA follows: TGTGCCAGCAGCTTCGCAAGCGGGGGGGGCACAGATACGCAGTATTTT.

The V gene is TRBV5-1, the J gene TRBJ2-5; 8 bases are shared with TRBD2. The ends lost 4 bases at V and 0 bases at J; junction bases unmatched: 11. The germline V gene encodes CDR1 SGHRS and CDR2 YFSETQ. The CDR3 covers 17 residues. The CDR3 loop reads CASSRSGVAGYQETQYF. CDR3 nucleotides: TGCGCCAGCAGCAGATCCGGGGTAGCGGGATACCAAGAGACCCAGTACTTC.

The chain's CDR3 is CASSFAGGNEQFF. In nucleotides, the CDR3 is TGTGCCAGCAGCTTCGCAGGGGGAAATGAGCAGTTCTTC. The chain combines TRBV11-2 with TRBJ2-1; 7 bases are a match to TRBD1. V was clipped by 3 bases and J by 7 bases; unmatched bases: 3. Germline V gene sequence: CDR1 SGHAT, CDR2 FQNNGV. The CDR3 covers 13 residues.

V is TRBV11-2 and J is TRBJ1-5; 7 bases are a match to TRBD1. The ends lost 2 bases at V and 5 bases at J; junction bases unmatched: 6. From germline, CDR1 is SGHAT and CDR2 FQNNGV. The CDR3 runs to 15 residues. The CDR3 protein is CASSLRGLADQPQHF. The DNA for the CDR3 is TGTGCCAGCAGCTTAAGGGGGCTGGCAGATCAGCCCCAGCATTTT.